This T cell receptor (beta chain) comes out of a study of shared clonotypes between healthy human individuals. The assay was immunoSEQ multiplex PCR, and TCRdb's table has in-frame clones only and misses some. The table has about half a million clones, around 73% seen once; the top ten hold around 12%. Trimming removed 3 bases from V and 9 bases from J, with 9 bases in between. The CDR3 is 12 amino acids. The V gene's germline CDR1 is MGHRA and CDR2 YSYEKL. The sample consisted of PBMCs. This rearrangement joins TRBV4-1 to TRBJ2-1; no definite D call. This TCR was sampled from a woman aged 35 to 49 in good health. Some clones in this sample may be carry-over from other donors' samples. CDR3 region: CASSHRRTEQFF. CDR3 in DNA: TGCGCCAGCAGCCATAGACGAACTGAGCAGTTCTTC.